A single T cell receptor beta chain is shown here with its context. The sample belongs to a study of quantifying T cell responses using KT2 cells. Overall study: cDNA was made from DNase-treated RNA using alpha and beta constant primers.

Germline lookup yields CDR1 SGHDN and CDR2 FVKESK. Deletions cut 3 bases from V and 1 base from J, with 15 bases between. The CDR3 spans 16 residues. A single-stranded UMI oligo with SP2 sequence was ligated to cDNA 3' ends. First-round PCR used about 4 cycles and beta primers RC1.1 and RC1.2 covering TRBC1 and TRBC2. Via MiXCR, TCRdb re-called the UMI-ligation and nested PCR reads, giving one row per CDR3 protein. Of tens of thousands of distinct CDR3 sequences in the sample, 12% were seen once. Known numbers of the T cell clone KT2 were added to PBMC. This clonotype originated in a human donor. The sequenced sample consisted of PBMCs spiked with cells of the T cell clone KT2. The J gene is TRBJ2-5, the V gene TRBV14; D is possibly TRBD1 (6 bases). CDR3: CASSQGAGHPQETQYF. The CDR3 DNA reads as TGTGCCAGCAGCCAGGGGGCCGGACATCCCCAAGAGACCCAGTACTTC.